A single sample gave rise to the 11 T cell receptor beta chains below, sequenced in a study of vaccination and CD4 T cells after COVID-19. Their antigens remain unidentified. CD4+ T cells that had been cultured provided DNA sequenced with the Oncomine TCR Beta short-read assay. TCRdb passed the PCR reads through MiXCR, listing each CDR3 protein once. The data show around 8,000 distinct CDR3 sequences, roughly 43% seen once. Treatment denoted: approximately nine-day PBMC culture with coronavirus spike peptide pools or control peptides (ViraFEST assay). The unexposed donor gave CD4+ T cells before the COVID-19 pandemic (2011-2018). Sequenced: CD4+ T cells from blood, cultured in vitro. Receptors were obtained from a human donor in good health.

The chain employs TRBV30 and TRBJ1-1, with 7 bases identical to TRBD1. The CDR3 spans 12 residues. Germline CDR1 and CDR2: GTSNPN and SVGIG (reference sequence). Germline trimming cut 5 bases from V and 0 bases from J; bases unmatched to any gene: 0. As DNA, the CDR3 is TGTGCCTGGGACAGGGTGAACACTGAAGCTTTCTTT. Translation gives CAWDRVNTEAFF.

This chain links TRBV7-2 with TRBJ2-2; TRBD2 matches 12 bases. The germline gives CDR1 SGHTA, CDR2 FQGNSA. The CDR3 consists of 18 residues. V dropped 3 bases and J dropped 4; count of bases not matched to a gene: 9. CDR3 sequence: CASSFTSGGTIFTGELFF. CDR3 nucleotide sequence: TGTGCCAGCAGCTTTACTAGCGGGGGGACAATCTTCACCGGGGAGCTGTTTTTT. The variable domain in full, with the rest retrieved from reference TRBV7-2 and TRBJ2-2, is GAGVSQSPSNKVTEKGKDVELRCDPISGHTALYWYRQSLGQGLEFLIYFQGNSAPDKSGLPSDRFSAERTGGSVSTLTIQRTQQEDSAVYLCASSFTSGGTIFTGELFFGEGSRLTVL.

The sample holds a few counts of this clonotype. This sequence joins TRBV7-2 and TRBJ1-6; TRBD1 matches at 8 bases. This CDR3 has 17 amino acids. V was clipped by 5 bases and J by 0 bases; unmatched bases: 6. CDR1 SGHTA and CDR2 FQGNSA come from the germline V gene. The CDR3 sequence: CASSRGQGSSYNSPLHF. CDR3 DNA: TGTGCCAGCAGCCGCGGACAGGGCAGCTCCTATAATTCACCCCTCCACTTT.

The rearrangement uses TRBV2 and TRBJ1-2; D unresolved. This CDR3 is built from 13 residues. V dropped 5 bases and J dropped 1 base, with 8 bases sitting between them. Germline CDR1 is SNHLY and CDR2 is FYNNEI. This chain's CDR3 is CASSLKVNYGYTF. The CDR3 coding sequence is TGTGCCAGCAGTCTGAAGGTTAACTATGGCTACACCTTC.

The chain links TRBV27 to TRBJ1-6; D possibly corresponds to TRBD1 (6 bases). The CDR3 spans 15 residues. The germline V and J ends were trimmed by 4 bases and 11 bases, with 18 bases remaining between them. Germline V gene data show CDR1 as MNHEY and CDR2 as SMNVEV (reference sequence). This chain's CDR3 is CASSSPEGVYPPLHF. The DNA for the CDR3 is TGTGCCAGCAGTTCCCCGGAGGGGGTTTATCCACCCCTCCACTTT.

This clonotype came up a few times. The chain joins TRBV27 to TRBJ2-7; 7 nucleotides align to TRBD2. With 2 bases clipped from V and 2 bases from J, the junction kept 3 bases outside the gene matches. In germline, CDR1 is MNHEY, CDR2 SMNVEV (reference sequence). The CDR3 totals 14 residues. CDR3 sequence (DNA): TGTGCCAGCAGTTTAAGCGGGGCAACCTACGAGCAGTACTTC. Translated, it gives CASSLSGATYEQYF.

Here the CDR3 DNA reads TGCAGCGGGGGACAGACGAACACTGAAGCTTTCTTT. Translating it yields CSGGQTNTEAFF. V gene TRBV29-1 combines with J gene TRBJ1-1; 7 positions match TRBD1. The CDR3 totals 12 residues. Trimming at V came to 7 bases and at J to 1 base, leaving 3 bases not matched to a gene. Germline CDR1 SQVTM, CDR2 ANQGSEA.

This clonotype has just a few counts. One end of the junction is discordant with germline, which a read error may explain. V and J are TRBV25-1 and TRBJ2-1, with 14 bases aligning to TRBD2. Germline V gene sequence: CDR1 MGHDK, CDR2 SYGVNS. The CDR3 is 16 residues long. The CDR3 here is CASSEFTGTSGSRWVF. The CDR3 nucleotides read TGTGCCAGCAGTGAGTTTACAGGGACTAGCGGGAGTAGGTGGGTCTTC.

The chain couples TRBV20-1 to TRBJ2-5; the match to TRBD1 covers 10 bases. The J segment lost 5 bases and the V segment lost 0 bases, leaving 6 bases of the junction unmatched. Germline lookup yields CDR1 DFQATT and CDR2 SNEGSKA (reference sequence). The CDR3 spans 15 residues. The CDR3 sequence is CSARDPTGGGETQYF. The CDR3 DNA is TGCAGTGCTAGAGATCCGACAGGGGGCGGGGAGACCCAGTACTTC.

The CDR3 spells CAWSEGSGQPQHF. The CDR3 DNA sequence: TGTGCCTGGAGTGAGGGATCAGGTCAGCCCCAGCATTTT. The gene calls are TRBV30 and TRBJ1-5; no definite D call. In germline, CDR1 is GTSNPN, CDR2 SVGIG (reference sequence). Trimming shortened V by 1 base and J by 6 bases, and 10 bases separated the two germline ends. The CDR3 spans 13 residues.

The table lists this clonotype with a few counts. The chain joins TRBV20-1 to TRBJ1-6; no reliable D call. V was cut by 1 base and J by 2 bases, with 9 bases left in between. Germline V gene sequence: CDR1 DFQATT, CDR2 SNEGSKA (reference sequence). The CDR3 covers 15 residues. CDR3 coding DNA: TGCAGTGCTAGAGCTGACCCCACCTATAATTCACCCCTCCACTTT. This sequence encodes CSARADPTYNSPLHF.